This T cell receptor beta chain was profiled in a study of shared clonotypes between healthy human individuals. Worth noting for this clone: Antigen specificity is unknown.

Germline trimming cut 3 bases from V and 3 bases from J; bases unmatched to any gene: 3. CDR1 is SGDLS and CDR2 is YYNGEE in the germline V gene. This CDR3 region has 14 residues. Several immunoSEQ 96-well plates shared each subset's DNA, each plate a replicate. The data were produced by immunoSEQ multiplex PCR, yet TCRdb's version contains in-frame clones alone and is incomplete. In the table there are some 600,000 clones, about 96% of which are singletons. Study conclusions and caveats: Rarefaction indicated that sorted-subset sequencing remained incomplete although depth was large.

Terminally differentiated effector memory CD45RA+ cells were excluded by CCR7 positive selection of CD45RO-negative cells. The V call is TRBV9, the J call TRBJ2-7, with 10 bases matching TRBD2. The specimen was naive CD8+ T cells sorted from blood. This clonotype was obtained from a woman younger than 45 in good health. The CDR3 nucleotides read TGTGCCAGCAGCGCAGCGGGAGGGAGCTACGAGCAGTACTTC. Translated: CASSAAGGSYEQYF.